This TCR beta chain came from a study of pediatric ulcerative colitis. TCRdb keeps only in-frame clones here, not all; method: immunoSEQ multiplex PCR. The sample records tens of thousands of clones, over 80% being singletons. About this clone itself: The target antigen is unknown.

There are 16 residues in the CDR3. V lost 0 bases, J lost 3 bases, and 14 bases lay in between. CDR1 and CDR2 (germline): SGHDT, YYEEEE. Overall study findings and caveats: Acute severe colitis showed lower rectal diversity from clonal expansions.

At colonoscopy, a blood sample was also collected. Sample: blood. This TCR came from a boy aged 10-17 years who was a control in a study of pediatric ulcerative colitis. This chain links TRBV5-6 with TRBJ2-3; possible D gene TRBD2, 6 bases. CDR3 DNA sequence: TGTGCCAGCAGCTTGGTGGGCGGGGCCTCTACAGATACGCAGTATTTT. This gives the protein CASSLVGGASTDTQYF.